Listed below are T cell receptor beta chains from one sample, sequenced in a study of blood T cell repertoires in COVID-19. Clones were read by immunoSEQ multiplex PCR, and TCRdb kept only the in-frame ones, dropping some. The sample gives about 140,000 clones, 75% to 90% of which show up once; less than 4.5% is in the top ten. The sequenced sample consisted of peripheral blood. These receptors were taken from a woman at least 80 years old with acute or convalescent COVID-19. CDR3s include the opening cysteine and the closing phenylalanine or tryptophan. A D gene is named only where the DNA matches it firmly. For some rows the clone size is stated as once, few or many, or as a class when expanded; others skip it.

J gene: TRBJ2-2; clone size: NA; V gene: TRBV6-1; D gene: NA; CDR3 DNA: TGTGCCAGCAGTGATGAGAGGCCCGGGGAGCTGTTTTTT; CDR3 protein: CASSDERPGELFF
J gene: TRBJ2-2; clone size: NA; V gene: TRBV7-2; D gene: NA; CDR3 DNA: TGTGCCAGGGCCGGGACATACACCGGGGAGCTGTTTTTT; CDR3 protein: CARAGTYTGELFF
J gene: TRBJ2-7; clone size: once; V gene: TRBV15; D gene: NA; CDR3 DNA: TGTGCCACCAGCAGAGATGAGACAAGCTCCTACGAGCAGTACTTC; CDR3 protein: CATSRDETSSYEQYF
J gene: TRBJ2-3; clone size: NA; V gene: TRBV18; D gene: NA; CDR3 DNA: TGTGCCAGCTCACGTGGACAGACATCTTACACAGATACGCAGTATTTT; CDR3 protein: CASSRGQTSYTDTQYF
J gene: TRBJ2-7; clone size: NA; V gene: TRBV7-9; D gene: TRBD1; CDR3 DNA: TGTGCCAGCAGCTTAGGGACCGGGACAGGGACCTACGAGCAGTACTTC; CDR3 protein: CASSLGTGTGTYEQYF
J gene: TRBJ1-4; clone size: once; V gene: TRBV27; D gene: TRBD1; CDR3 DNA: TGTGCCAGCAGTTTATCCGGGACAGGGGCGAGAAAACTGTTTTTT; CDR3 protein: CASSLSGTGARKLFF
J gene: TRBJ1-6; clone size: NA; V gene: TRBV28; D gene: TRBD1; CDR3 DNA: TGTGCCAGCACCACAGGGGTGGACTATAATTCACCCCTCCACTTT; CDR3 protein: CASTTGVDYNSPLHF
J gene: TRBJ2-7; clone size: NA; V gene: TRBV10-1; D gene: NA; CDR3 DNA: TGCGCCAGCAGTGGACACCTCTACGAGCAGTACTTC; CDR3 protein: CASSGHLYEQYF
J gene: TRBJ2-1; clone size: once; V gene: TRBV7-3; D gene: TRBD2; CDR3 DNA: TGTGCCAGCAGCTTAAGGGCAACCAGCGGGGGGGCTGGAAATGAGCAGTTCTTC; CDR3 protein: CASSLRATSGGAGNEQFF
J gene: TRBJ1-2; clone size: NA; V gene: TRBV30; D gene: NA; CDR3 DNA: TGTGCCTGGAGTGGAGACACCTATGGCTACACCTTC; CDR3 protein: CAWSGDTYGYTF
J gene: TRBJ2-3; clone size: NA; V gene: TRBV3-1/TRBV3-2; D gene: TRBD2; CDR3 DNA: TGTGCCAGCAGCGGAGCCGGGACTAGCGGGGTAACATCGGAAACAGATACGCAGTATTTT; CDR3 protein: CASSGAGTSGVTSETDTQYF
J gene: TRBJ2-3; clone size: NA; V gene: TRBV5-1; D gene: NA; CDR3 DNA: TGCGCCAGCAGCTCAAGAGATCCGGGCACAGATACGCAGTATTTT; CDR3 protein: CASSSRDPGTDTQYF
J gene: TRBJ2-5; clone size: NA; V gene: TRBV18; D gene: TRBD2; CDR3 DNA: TGTGCCAGCTCACCACTGCCGGGACTAGCGGGCCAAGAGACCCAGTACTTC; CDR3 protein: CASSPLPGLAGQETQYF
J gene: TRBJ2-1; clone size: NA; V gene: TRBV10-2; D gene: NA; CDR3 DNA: TGCGCCAGCAGCCCCGGGAAAAATCCAAGGGGGTACAATGAGCAGTTCTTC; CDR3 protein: CASSPGKNPRGYNEQFF
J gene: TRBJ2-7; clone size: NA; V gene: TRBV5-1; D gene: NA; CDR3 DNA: TGCGCCAGCAGCTTGGAAGGGGCGGGGGCCCATTACTACGAGCAGTACTTC; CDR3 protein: CASSLEGAGAHYYEQYF
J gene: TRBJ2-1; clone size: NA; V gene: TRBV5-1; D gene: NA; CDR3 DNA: TGCGCCAGCAGCCCCCAGGGATCCTACAATGAGCAGTTCTTC; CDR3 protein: CASSPQGSYNEQFF